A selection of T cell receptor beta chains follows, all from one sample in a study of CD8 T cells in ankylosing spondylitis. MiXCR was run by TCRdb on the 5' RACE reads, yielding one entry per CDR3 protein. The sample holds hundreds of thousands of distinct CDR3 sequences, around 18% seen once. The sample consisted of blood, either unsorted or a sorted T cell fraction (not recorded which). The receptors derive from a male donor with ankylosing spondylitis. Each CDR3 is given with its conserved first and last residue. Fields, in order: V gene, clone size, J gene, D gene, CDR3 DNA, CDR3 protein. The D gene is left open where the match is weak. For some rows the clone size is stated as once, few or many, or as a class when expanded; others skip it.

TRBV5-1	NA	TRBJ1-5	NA	TGCGCCAGCGACCCGACGGGGGTATATAGCAATCAGCCCCAGCATTTT	CASDPTGVYSNQPQHF
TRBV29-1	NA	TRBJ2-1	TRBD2	TGCAGCGTTGAGGCTAGCGGGAGAGGGTTGAGGGAGCAGTTCTTC	CSVEASGRGLREQFF
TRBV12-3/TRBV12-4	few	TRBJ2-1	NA	TGTGCCAGCAGCGCCGGGACCCCTTACAATGAGCAGTTCTTC	CASSAGTPYNEQFF
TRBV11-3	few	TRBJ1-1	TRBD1	TGTGCCAGCAGCAAACAGGGGGGAACTGAAGCTTTCTTT	CASSKQGGTEAFF
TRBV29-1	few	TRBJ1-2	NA	TGCAGCGCTTCAGCGACAGGATCCTATGGCTACACCTTC	CSASATGSYGYTF
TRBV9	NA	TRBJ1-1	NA	TGTGCCAGCAGCGCCTTTTCGGGGAGAACTGAAGCTTTCTTT	CASSAFSGRTEAFF
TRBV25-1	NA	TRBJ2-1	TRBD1	TGTGCCAGCAGCCGCTCGACAGGGCCGATCTCCTACAATGAGCAGTTCTTC	CASSRSTGPISYNEQFF
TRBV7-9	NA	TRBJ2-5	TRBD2	TGTGCCGGCAGCTTAGTCTCTAGCGGGATTCCTCAAGAGACCCAGTACTTC	CAGSLVSSGIPQETQYF
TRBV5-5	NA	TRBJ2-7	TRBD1	TGTGCCAGCAGCTTGGCACACAGGGGTCGCGACGAGCAGTACTTC	CASSLAHRGRDEQYF
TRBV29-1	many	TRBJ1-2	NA	TGCAGCGTTGAAGATCCCCGCCAGCAGGCCGGGGGCTACACCTTC	CSVEDPRQQAGGYTF
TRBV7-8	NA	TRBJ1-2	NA	TGTGCCAGCAGCCCCCGGGGGGGTGGTTACTATGGCTACACCTTC	CASSPRGGGYYGYTF
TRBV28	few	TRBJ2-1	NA	TGTGCCAGCAGTTTCGTAGCTGAGGATGAGCAGTTCTTC	CASSFVAEDEQFF
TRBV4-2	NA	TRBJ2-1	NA	TGTGCCAGCAGCCTAAGGATCGGGGGAGACTCCCCCTACAATGAGCAGTTCTTC	CASSLRIGGDSPYNEQFF
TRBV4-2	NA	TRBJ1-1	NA	TGTGCCAGCAGCCAGCACCCTGCCGGTGGCACTGAAGCTTTCTTT	CASSQHPAGGTEAFF
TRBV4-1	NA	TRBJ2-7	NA	TGCGCCAGCAGCCAAGCCAGGGGAGCTCCCTACGAGCAGTACTTC	CASSQARGAPYEQYF
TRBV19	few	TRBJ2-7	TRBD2	TGTGCCAGTAGTATCTCCGGCGGGAGGTACGAGCAGTACTTC	CASSISGGRYEQYF
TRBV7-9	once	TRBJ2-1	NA	TGTGCCAGCAGCTCGGCCTCCACCTACAATGAGCAGTTCTTC	CASSSASTYNEQFF
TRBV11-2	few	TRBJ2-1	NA	TGTGCCAGCAGCTTACAATATCTCCCCGAGTGGGACAATGAGCAGTTCTTC	CASSLQYLPEWDNEQFF
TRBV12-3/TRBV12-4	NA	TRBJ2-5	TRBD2	TGTGCCAGCAGTTCGGGTTTAGCGGGAGTGGAGACCCAGTACTTC	CASSSGLAGVETQYF
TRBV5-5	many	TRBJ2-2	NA	TGTGCCAGCAGCTTGGTGCCACTGGGTACCGGGGAGCTGTTTTTT	CASSLVPLGTGELFF
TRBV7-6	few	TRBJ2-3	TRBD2	TGTGCCAGCAGAAGACTAGCGGGTAGCACAGATACGCAGTATTTT	CASRRLAGSTDTQYF
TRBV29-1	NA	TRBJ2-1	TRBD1	TGCAGCGCCCGGGACAGGGGGGATTCTGATGAGCAGTTCTTC	CSARDRGDSDEQFF
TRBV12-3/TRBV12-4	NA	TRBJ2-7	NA	TGTGCCAGCAGTCCGCCTTTCGAGCAGTACTTC	CASSPPFEQYF
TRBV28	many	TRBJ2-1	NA	TGTGCCAGCAGTTTTACAGGTTGGGACAATGAGCAGTTCTTC	CASSFTGWDNEQFF
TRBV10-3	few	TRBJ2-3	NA	TGTGCCATCAGTGGACTAGTGGAGGATACGCAGTATTTT	CAISGLVEDTQYF
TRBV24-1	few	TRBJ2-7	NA	TGTGCCACCAGTGATCTACGAGCCGGGACGACTTACGAGCAGTACTTC	CATSDLRAGTTYEQYF
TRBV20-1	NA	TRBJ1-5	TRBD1	TGCAGTGCTAGAGAGTTAAGGACAGGGGCTTTTAATCAGCCCCAGCATTTT	CSARELRTGAFNQPQHF
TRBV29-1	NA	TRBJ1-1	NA	TGCAGCGCACGAGACCAGAACCTTGAATCTTTCTTT	CSARDQNLESFF
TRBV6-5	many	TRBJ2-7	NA	TGTGCCAGCAGTTACTCTGGAGGAGAGCAGTACTTC	CASSYSGGEQYF
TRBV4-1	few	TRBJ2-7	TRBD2	TGCGCCAGCAGCCATGATACTAGCGGGGGGACCTACGAGCAGTACTTC	CASSHDTSGGTYEQYF